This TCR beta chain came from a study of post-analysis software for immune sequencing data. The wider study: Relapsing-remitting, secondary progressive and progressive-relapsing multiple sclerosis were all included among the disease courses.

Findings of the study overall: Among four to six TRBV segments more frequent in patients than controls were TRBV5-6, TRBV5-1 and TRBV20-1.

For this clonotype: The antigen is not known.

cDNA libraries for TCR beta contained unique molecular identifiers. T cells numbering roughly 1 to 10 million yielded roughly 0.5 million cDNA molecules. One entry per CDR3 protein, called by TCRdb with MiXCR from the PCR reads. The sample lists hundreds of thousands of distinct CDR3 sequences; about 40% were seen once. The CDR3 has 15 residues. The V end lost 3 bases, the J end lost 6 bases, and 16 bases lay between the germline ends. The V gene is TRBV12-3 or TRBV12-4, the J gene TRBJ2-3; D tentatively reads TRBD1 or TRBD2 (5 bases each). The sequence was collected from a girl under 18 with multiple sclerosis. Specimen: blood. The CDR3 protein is CASSFREQGSDTQYF. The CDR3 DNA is TGTGCCAGCAGTTTTAGGGAGCAGGGATCGGATACGCAGTATTTT.